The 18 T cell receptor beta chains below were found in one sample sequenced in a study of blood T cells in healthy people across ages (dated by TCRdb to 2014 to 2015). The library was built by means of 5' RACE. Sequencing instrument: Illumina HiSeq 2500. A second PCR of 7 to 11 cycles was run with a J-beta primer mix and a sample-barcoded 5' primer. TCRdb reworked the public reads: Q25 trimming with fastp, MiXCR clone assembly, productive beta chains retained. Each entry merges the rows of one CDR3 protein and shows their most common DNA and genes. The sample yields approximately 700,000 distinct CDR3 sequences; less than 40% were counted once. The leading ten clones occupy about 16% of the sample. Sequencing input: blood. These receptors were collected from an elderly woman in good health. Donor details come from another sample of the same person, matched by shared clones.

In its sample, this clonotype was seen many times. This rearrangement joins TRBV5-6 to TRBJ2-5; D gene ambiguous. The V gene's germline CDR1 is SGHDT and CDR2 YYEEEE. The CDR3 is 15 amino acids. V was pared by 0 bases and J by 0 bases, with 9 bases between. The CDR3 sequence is CASSLVGHHQETQYF. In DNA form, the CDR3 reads TGTGCCAGCAGCTTGGTCGGGCACCACCAAGAGACCCAGTACTTC.

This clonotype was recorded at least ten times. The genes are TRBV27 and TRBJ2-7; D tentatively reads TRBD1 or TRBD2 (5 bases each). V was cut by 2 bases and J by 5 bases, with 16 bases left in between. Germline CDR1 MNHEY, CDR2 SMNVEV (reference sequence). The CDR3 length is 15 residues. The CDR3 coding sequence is TGTGCCAGCAGTTTAATGGGCCAGGGAGTCCACGAGCAGTACTTC. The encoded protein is CASSLMGQGVHEQYF.

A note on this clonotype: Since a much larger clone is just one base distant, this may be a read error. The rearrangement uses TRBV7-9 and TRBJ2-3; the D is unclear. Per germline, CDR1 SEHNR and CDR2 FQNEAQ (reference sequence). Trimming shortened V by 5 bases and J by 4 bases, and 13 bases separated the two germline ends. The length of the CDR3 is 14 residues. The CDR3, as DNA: TGTGCCAGCAGCAACGATCGTGACGCAGATACGCAGTATTTT. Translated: CASSNDRDADTQYF.

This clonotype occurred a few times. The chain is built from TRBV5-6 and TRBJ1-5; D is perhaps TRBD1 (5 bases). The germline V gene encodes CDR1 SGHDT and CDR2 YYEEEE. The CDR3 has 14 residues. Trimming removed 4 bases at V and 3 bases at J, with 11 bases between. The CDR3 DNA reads TGTGCCAGCAGCCAACGGGGGATCAATCAGCCCCAGCATTTT. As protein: CASSQRGINQPQHF. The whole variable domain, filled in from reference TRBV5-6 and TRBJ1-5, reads DAGVTQSPTHLIKTRGQQVTLRCSPKSGHDTVSWYQQALGQGPQFIFQYYEEEERQRGNFPDRFSGHQFPNYSSELNVNALLLGDSALYLCASSQRGINQPQHFGDGTRLSIL.

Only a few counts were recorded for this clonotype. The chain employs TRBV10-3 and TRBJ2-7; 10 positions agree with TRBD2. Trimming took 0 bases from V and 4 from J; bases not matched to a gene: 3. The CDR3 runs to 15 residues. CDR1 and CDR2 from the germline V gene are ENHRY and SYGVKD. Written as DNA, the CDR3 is TGTGCCATCAGTGAGTCAGCGGGGGGGCCTTACGAGCAGTACTTC. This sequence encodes CAISESAGGPYEQYF.

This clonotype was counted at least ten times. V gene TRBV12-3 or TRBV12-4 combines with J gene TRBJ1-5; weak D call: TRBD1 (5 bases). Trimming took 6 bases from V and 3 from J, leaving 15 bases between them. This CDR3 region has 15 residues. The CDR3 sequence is CASRASGRNNQPQHF. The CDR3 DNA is TGTGCCAGCAGAGCCTCGGGACGGAACAATCAGCCCCAGCATTTT.

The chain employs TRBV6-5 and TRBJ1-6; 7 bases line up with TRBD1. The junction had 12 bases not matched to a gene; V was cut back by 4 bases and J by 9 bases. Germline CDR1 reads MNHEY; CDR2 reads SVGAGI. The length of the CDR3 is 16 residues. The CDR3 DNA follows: TGTGCCAGCAGTTTAAAATCCGGGACAGAGATTTCACCCCTCCACTTT. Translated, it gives CASSLKSGTEISPLHF.

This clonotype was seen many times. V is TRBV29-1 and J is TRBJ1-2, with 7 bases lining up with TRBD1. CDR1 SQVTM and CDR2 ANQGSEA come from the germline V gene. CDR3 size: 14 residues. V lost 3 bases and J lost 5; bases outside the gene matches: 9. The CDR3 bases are TGCAGCGTTGACTCCTCAGACAGGGCGTATGGCTACACCTTC. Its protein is CSVDSSDRAYGYTF.

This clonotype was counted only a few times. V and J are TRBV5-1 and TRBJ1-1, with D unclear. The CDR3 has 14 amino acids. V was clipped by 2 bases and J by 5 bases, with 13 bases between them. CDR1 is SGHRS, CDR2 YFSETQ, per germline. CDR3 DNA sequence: TGCGCCAGCAGCTTACCAGGAGGGTCAACTGAAGCTTTCTTT. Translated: CASSLPGGSTEAFF.

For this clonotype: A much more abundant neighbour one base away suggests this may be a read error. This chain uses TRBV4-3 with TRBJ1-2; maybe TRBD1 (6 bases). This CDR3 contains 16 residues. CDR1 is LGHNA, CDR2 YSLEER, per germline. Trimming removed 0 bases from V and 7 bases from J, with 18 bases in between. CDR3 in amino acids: CASSQEGRGLYCGYTF. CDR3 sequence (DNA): TGCGCCAGCAGCCAAGAAGGGAGGGGGTTGTACTGTGGCTACACCTTC.

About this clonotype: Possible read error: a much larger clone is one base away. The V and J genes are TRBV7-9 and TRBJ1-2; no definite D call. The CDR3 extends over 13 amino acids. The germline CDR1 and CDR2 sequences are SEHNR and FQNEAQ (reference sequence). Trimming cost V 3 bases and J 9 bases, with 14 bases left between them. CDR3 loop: CASSLTEGTSYTF. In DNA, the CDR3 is TGTGCCAGCAGCTTGACCGAGGGCACCAGCTACACCTTC.

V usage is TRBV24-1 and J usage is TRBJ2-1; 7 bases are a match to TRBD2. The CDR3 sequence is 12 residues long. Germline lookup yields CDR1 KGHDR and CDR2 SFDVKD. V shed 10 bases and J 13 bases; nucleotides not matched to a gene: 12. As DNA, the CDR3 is TGTGCCACTTCACCGGGGAGCGGGAATCAGTTCTTC. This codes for CATSPGSGNQFF.

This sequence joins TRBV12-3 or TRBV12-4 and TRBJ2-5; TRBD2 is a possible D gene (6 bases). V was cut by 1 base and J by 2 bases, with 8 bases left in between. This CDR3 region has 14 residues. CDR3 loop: CASSLGTIQETQYF. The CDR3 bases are TGTGCCAGCAGTTTAGGGACTATACAAGAGACCCAGTACTTC.

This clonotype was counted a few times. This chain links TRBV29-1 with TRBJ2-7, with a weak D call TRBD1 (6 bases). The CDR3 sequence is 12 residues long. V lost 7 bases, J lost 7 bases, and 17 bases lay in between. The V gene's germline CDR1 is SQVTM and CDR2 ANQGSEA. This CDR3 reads CSAEDSYNEQYF. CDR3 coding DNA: TGCAGCGCTGAGGACAGCTACAATGAGCAGTACTTC.

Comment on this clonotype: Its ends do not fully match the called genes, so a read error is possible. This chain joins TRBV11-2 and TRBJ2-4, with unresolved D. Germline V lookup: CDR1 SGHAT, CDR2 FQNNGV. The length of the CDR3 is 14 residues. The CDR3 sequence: CASSPGGTAYEQCF. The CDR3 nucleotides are TGTGCCAGCAGCCCAGGCGGCACAGCTTACGAGCAGTGCTTC.

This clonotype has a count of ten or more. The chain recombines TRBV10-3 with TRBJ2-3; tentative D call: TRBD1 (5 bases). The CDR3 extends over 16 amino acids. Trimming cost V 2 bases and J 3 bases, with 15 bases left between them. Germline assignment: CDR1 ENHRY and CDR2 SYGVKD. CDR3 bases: TGTGCCATCAGTGAGAGGGCAGGGAAGGGGACAGATACGCAGTATTTT. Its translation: CAISERAGKGTDTQYF.

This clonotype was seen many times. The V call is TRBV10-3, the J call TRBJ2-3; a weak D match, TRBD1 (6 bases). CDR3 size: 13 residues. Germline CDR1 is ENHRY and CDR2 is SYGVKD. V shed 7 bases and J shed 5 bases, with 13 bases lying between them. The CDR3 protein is CAITRGELDTQYF. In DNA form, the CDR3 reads TGTGCCATCACCAGGGGCGAACTAGATACGCAGTATTTT.

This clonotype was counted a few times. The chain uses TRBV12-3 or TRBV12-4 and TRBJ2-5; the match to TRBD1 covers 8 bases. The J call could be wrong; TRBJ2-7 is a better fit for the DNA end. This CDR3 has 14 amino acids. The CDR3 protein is CASSFRDRIYEQYF. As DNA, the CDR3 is TGTGCCAGCAGTTTCCGGGACAGGATCTACGAGCAGTACTTC.